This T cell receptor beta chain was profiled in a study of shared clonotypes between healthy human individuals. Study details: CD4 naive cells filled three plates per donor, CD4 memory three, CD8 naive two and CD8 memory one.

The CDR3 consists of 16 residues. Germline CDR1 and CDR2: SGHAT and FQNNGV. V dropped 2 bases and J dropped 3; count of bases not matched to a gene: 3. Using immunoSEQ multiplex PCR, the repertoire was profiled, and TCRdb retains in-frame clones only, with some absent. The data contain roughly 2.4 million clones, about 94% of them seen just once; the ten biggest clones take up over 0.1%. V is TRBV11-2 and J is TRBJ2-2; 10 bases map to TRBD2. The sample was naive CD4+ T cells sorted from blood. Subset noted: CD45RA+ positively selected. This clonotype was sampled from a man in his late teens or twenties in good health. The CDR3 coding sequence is TGTGCCAGCAGCTTAAAAGCGGGAGGGTACACCGGGGAGCTGTTTTTT. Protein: CASSLKAGGYTGELFF.